This T cell receptor (beta chain) comes out of a study of T cells after yellow fever vaccination. Looking at the study overall: Fractions of limited cellularity were prepared by means of SMART-Seq v4 Ultra Low Input. Study findings and constraints: Overlap between CD4 and CD8 compartments was detected for a small share of clonotypes. Most clones from primary vaccination were detected again post-booster (just under 97% CD4, 88% CD8).

Comment on this clonotype: Its specificity is not known.

TCRdb independently ran MiXCR on the 5' RACE reads; one entry per CDR3 protein. Of some 400,000 distinct CDR3 sequences listed, around 6.5% are singletons. The TCR sequence derives from a man aged 25 to 40 who received the YFV17D yellow fever vaccine. Sequenced material: PBMCs, taken 5 days after the yellow fever booster vaccination.

The DNA for the CDR3 is TGTGCCAGCAGCCGTTCTAGCGGGGCTTCCTCCTACAATGAGCAGTTCTTC. This encodes CASSRSSGASSYNEQFF. The chain is built from TRBV3-1 and TRBJ2-1, with 9 bases fitting TRBD2. The CDR3 has 17 residues. Germline assignment: CDR1 LGHDT and CDR2 YNNKEL (reference sequence). With 4 bases clipped from V and 0 bases from J, the junction kept 7 bases outside the gene matches.